One and the same sample provided the 16 T cell receptor beta chains below, sequenced in a study of T cells after yellow fever vaccination. TCRdb passed the 5' RACE reads through MiXCR, listing each CDR3 protein once. The repertoire has 200,000 to 300,000 distinct CDR3 sequences, approximately 13% of them found once; the top ten carry less than 0.55%. The sample consisted of CD4+ T cells sorted from PBMCs, taken 45 days after the yellow fever booster vaccination. Receptors were obtained from a man under 40 who received the YFV17D yellow fever vaccine.

This clonotype was counted between two and nine times. The chain uses TRBV4-3 and TRBJ2-3, with 8 bases aligning to TRBD1. Unmatched junction bases numbered 0, after V lost 0 bases and J lost 4 bases. This CDR3 has 14 residues. Germline V CDR1 and CDR2: LGHNA, YSLEER. The CDR3 region has the DNA TGCGCCAGCAGCCAAGAGACAGGGGCAGATACGCAGTATTTT. Residues: CASSQETGADTQYF.

The chain carries TRBV12-5 and TRBJ1-1; D unresolved. The germline CDR1 and CDR2 sequences are LGHNT and FRNRAP. The germline V and J ends were trimmed by 6 bases and 4 bases, with 12 bases remaining between them. There are 13 residues in the CDR3. DNA of the CDR3: TGTGCTAGTGGGTCAGATGTGGGCACTGAAGCTTTCTTT. This codes for CASGSDVGTEAFF.

V gene TRBV18 combines with J gene TRBJ1-1; D not resolved. The CDR3 contains 13 residues. Trimming cost V 2 bases and J 5 bases, with 9 bases left between them. Germline CDR1 KGHSH, CDR2 LQKENI. CDR3 DNA: TGTGCCAGCTCACCAGGGGTTGGGACTGAAGCTTTCTTT. This translates into CASSPGVGTEAFF.

This clonotype was recorded a few times. The chain joins TRBV3-1 to TRBJ2-1; D is perhaps TRBD1 or TRBD2 (5 bases each). CDR1 is LGHDT and CDR2 is YNNKEL in the germline V gene (reference sequence). The V gene lost 7 bases and the J gene lost 2 bases, with 12 bases spanning the gap. This CDR3 is built from 14 residues. CDR3 DNA: TGTGCCAGCACCCGGGACGCGACCTACAATGAGCAGTTCTTC. Its protein product is CASTRDATYNEQFF.

This clonotype has a handful of counts. V usage is TRBV9 and J usage is TRBJ2-1; TRBD1 is a possible D gene (5 bases). This CDR3 spans 13 amino acids. V was trimmed by 3 bases and J by 7 bases, leaving 11 bases between them. CDR1 is SGDLS and CDR2 is YYNGEE in the germline V gene. CDR3: CASSEVYRNEQFF. As DNA, the CDR3 is TGTGCCAGCAGCGAGGTCTACAGGAATGAGCAGTTCTTC.

This clonotype came up a few times. The rearrangement links TRBV6-5 to TRBJ2-4, with 7 bases lining up with TRBD1. V lost 2 bases and J lost 3; bases outside the gene matches: 4. This CDR3 comprises 15 residues. CDR1 is MNHEY, CDR2 SVGAGI, per germline. Written as DNA, the CDR3 is TGTGCCAGCAGTTACACCCGGGACAGCAAAAACATTCAGTACTTC. Its protein product is CASSYTRDSKNIQYF.

This clonotype was recorded a few times. The V call is TRBV5-1, the J call TRBJ1-2; D gene ambiguous. Trimming removed 2 bases at V and 2 bases at J, with 10 bases between. Germline CDR1 is SGHRS and CDR2 is YFSETQ. There are 14 residues in the CDR3. The CDR3 protein is CASSFNVGNYGYTF. CDR3 bases: TGCGCCAGCAGCTTTAATGTTGGAAACTATGGCTACACCTTC.

This clonotype has more than one count but fewer than ten. This chain connects TRBV7-9 to TRBJ1-1; D is ambiguous. CDR1 SEHNR and CDR2 FQNEAQ come from the germline V gene (reference sequence). CDR3 length: 17 amino acids. The V gene lost 1 base and the J gene lost 0 bases, with 15 bases spanning the gap. CDR3 nucleotides: TGTGCCAGCAGCTTAGTCGTAGGGTCGGGCATGAACACTGAAGCTTTCTTT. It encodes CASSLVVGSGMNTEAFF.

The chain has TRBV5-1 and TRBJ1-1; no clear D. In germline, CDR1 is SGHRS, CDR2 YFSETQ. V lost 4 bases to trimming and J lost 5 bases, with 15 bases between them. The CDR3 loop spans 14 amino acids. The CDR3 loop reads CASSPGITGTEAFF. CDR3 sequence (DNA): TGCGCCAGCAGCCCCGGAATTACGGGGACTGAAGCTTTCTTT.

The chain employs TRBV10-3 and TRBJ2-1; the match to TRBD2 covers 8 bases. The J segment lost 0 bases and the V segment lost 11 bases, leaving 6 bases of the junction unmatched. The CDR3 runs 14 residues. Germline V gives CDR1 ENHRY, CDR2 SYGVKD. The CDR3 here is CAASSGSSYNEQFF. CDR3 coding DNA: TGTGCCGCCTCAAGCGGGAGCTCCTACAATGAGCAGTTCTTC.

This clonotype was picked up a small number of times. The junction differs from germline at one of its ends, possibly a read error. V usage is TRBV2 and J usage is TRBJ2-5, with 10 bases identical to TRBD2. Germline CDR1 is SNHLY and CDR2 is FYNNEI. The CDR3 runs 14 residues. CDR3 DNA sequence: TGTGCCAGCAGTAAAGCGGGAGGGGGAGAGACCCAGTACTTC. Its translation: CASSKAGGGETQYF.

The chain carries TRBV20-1 and TRBJ2-7; 8 nucleotides align to TRBD2. Germline CDR1 and CDR2: DFQATT and SNEGSKA (reference sequence). V shed 7 bases and J 6 bases; nucleotides not matched to a gene: 11. The CDR3 contains 13 residues. Written as DNA, the CDR3 is TGCAGTGTTTCCGGGACTAGAGACGGCGAGCAGTACTTC. This translates into CSVSGTRDGEQYF.

This rearrangement joins TRBV20-1 to TRBJ2-3, with a tentative D call TRBD2 (5 bases). The CDR3 extends over 13 amino acids. The germline CDR1 and CDR2 sequences are DFQATT and SNEGSKA (reference sequence). The ends were cut back, 7 bases at V and 1 base at J, with 12 bases in the middle. CDR3 loop: CSVQDGGTDTQYF. The CDR3 DNA reads as TGCAGTGTTCAGGACGGGGGCACAGATACGCAGTATTTT.

The sample holds many counts of this clonotype. The chain joins TRBV20-1 to TRBJ2-7; 9 nucleotides agree with TRBD1. The CDR3 totals 15 residues. CDR1 and CDR2 (germline): DFQATT, SNEGSKA (reference sequence). After removal of 3 bases from V and 9 bases from J, the junction contained 15 bases not matched to a gene. As DNA, the CDR3 is TGCAGTGCTAGGCTGCTTCAGGGACAGGGCGCGGTGCAGTACTTC. Protein: CSARLLQGQGAVQYF.

This clonotype came up a few times. CDR3: CSAKGLAGTYEQYF. CDR3 nucleotide sequence: TGCAGTGCTAAAGGACTAGCGGGGACTTACGAGCAGTACTTC. The genes are TRBV20-1 and TRBJ2-7; TRBD2 matches at 12 bases. J lost 4 bases, V lost 4 bases, and 5 bases had no gene match. The germline CDR1 and CDR2 sequences are DFQATT and SNEGSKA (reference sequence). CDR3 length equals 14 residues.

The table lists this clonotype with a few counts. The CDR3 region is CSVDSGREHNEQFF. For the CDR3, the DNA is TGCAGCGTTGACTCGGGGAGGGAGCACAATGAGCAGTTCTTC. V and J are TRBV29-1 and TRBJ2-1, with 7 bases lining up with TRBD2. The germline V gene encodes CDR1 SQVTM and CDR2 ANQGSEA. The CDR3 sequence is 14 residues long. V was clipped by 3 bases and J by 5 bases; unmatched bases: 7.